Presented here are 10 T cell receptor beta chains from one specimen sequenced in a study of OX40 agonist ivuxolimab in advanced cancers. Produced via immunoSEQ multiplex PCR; TCRdb's table is partial and in-frame only. The table has about 50,000 clones, about four fifths seen once; the top ten hold 1.5% to 2%. The source was CD4+ or CD8+ T cells sorted from blood, collected in a trial of the OX40 agonist ivuxolimab. These receptors all stem from an adult with an advanced solid tumor such as melanoma, head and neck, liver or kidney cancer.

This clone is a singleton in its sample. V gene TRBV29-1 combines with J gene TRBJ1-2; 8 positions agree with TRBD1. The germline V gene has CDR1 SQVTM and CDR2 ANQGSEA. The J segment lost 3 bases and the V segment lost 4 bases, leaving 4 bases of the junction unmatched. The CDR3 runs to 13 residues. This chain's CDR3 is CSVAAGGDYGYTF. CDR3 DNA sequence: TGCAGCGTTGCCGCAGGGGGCGACTATGGCTACACCTTC.

The V and J genes are TRBV7-2 and TRBJ2-1; 8 bases fit TRBD2. V trimming: 2 bases; J trimming: 4 bases; junction bases outside the gene matches: 4. The germline V gene encodes CDR1 SGHTA and CDR2 FQGNSA. The CDR3 totals 15 residues. This CDR3 reads CASSLMGLEYNEQFF. Here the CDR3 DNA reads TGTGCCAGCAGCTTAATGGGACTAGAGTACAATGAGCAGTTCTTC.

The sample holds a few counts of this clone. The CDR3 sequence: CASSPGTGWSTEAFF. For the CDR3, the DNA is TGTGCCAGCAGCCCCGGGACAGGGTGGAGCACTGAAGCTTTCTTT. The chain recombines TRBV7-9 with TRBJ1-1; 9 nucleotides line up with TRBD1. The CDR3 extends over 15 amino acids. V shed 5 bases and J 4 bases; nucleotides not matched to a gene: 8. Looked up from germline, CDR1 is SEHNR and CDR2 is FQNEAQ (reference sequence).

The count of this clone is one. The chain carries TRBV7-2 and TRBJ1-3; D remains unclear. Per germline, CDR1 SGHTA and CDR2 FQGNSA. The length of the CDR3 is 14 residues. V gave up 5 bases and J gave up 0 bases, with 8 bases separating them. In DNA, the CDR3 is TGTGCCAGCAGCCCCGGGAGCTCTGGAAACACCATATATTTT. Translated, it gives CASSPGSSGNTIYF.

The V and J genes are TRBV6-1 and TRBJ1-2, with D perhaps TRBD1 (5 bases). In germline, CDR1 is MNHNS, CDR2 SASEGT. The CDR3 runs 14 residues. Trimming shortened V by 5 bases and J by 5 bases, and 15 bases separated the two germline ends. The CDR3 spells CASSRGGVLYGYTF. The CDR3 DNA reads TGTGCCAGCAGTCGTGGGGGGGTACTATATGGCTACACCTTC.

This clone was observed a few times. This chain's CDR3 is CASSPLGQGVYEQYF. In DNA, the CDR3 is TGTGCCAGCAGCCCTCTCGGACAGGGAGTTTACGAGCAGTACTTC. This chain connects TRBV5-4 to TRBJ2-7; 8 bases align to TRBD1. The germline gives CDR1 SGHNT, CDR2 YYREEE (reference sequence). With V trimmed by 4 bases and J by 4 bases, 10 bases remained unmatched. The CDR3 has 15 amino acids.

The rearrangement joins TRBV10-3 to TRBJ1-5, with 9 bases fitting TRBD1. The CDR3 runs 14 residues. CDR1 ENHRY and CDR2 SYGVKD come from the germline V gene. V dropped 4 bases and J dropped 4; count of bases not matched to a gene: 2. This CDR3 reads CAISGDRVNQPQHF. The CDR3 nucleotides read TGTGCCATCAGTGGGGACAGGGTAAATCAGCCCCAGCATTTT.

This chain uses TRBV7-2 with TRBJ2-5; D gene uncertain. V lost 3 bases, J lost 5 bases, and 19 bases lay in between. Looked up from germline, CDR1 is SGHTA and CDR2 is FQGNSA. The CDR3 has 16 residues. The CDR3 DNA is TGTGCCAGCAGCTTGAGGTTGGCGGCCCTCCGGGAGACCCAGTACTTC. It translates to CASSLRLAALRETQYF.

As for this clone: Germline and junction disagree at one end, which may indicate a read error. The V and J genes are TRBV7-9 and TRBJ2-7; weak D call: TRBD1 (6 bases). The CDR3 is 16 residues long. CDR1 and CDR2 (germline): SEHNR, FQNEAQ (reference sequence). The CDR3 sequence: CASRQEMGDNFYEQYF. In DNA form, the CDR3 reads TGCGCCAGCAGACAAGAAATGGGGGACAACTTCTACGAGCAGTACTTC.

The chain carries TRBV5-1 and TRBJ2-3; no reliable D call. The CDR3 consists of 13 residues. CDR1 and CDR2 from the germline V gene are SGHRS and YFSETQ. V dropped 4 bases and J dropped 2 bases, with 8 bases sitting between them. CDR3 nucleotides: TGCGCCAGCAGCACCTACCTCACAGATACGCAGTATTTT. Encoded protein: CASSTYLTDTQYF.